These 30 T cell receptor beta chains were all obtained from the same sample, sequenced in a study of PD-L1 blockade in urothelial cancer. Data came from immunoSEQ multiplex PCR; TCRdb stores just in-frame clones and leaves some out. The sample holds 40,000 or so clones; about four fifths are singletons and the top ten take around 18%. The sample here was PBMCs, taken around atezolizumab (anti-PD-L1) treatment. The receptors come from a man aged 60-69 years with urothelial cancer.

The rearrangement uses TRBV30 and TRBJ2-7; 7 bases align to TRBD2. Germline V lookup: CDR1 GTSNPN, CDR2 SVGIG (reference sequence). This CDR3 is 14 amino acids long. Trimming at V came to 0 bases and at J to 0 bases, leaving 2 bases not matched to a gene. CDR3 region: CAWSVGGSSYEQYF. CDR3 in DNA: TGTGCCTGGAGTGTGGGCGGGAGCTCCTACGAGCAGTACTTC.

The chain combines TRBV7-9 with TRBJ2-3; D not certain. The CDR3 is 14 residues long. V lost 5 bases to trimming and J lost 1 base, with 10 bases between them. The germline gives CDR1 SEHNR, CDR2 FQNEAQ (reference sequence). The CDR3 is CASSLGEGTDTQYF. The CDR3 DNA is TGTGCCAGCAGCCTTGGAGAGGGCACAGATACGCAGTATTTT.

This chain's CDR3 is CASSAGTGNTDTQYF. The CDR3 DNA reads as TGTGCCAGCAGCGCCGGGACAGGGAACACAGATACGCAGTATTTT. The chain joins TRBV9 to TRBJ2-3; 9 nucleotides match TRBD1. J was trimmed by 2 bases and V by 3 bases; bases with no gene match: 4. The CDR3 is 15 amino acids. The germline V gene encodes CDR1 SGDLS and CDR2 YYNGEE.

The rearrangement links TRBV9 to TRBJ2-3, with 7 bases fitting TRBD1. Germline trimming cut 3 bases from V and 0 bases from J; bases unmatched to any gene: 7. The CDR3 runs 16 residues. Germline CDR1 is SGDLS and CDR2 is YYNGEE. The CDR3: CASSAPGTESTDTQYF. The DNA of the CDR3 is TGTGCCAGCAGCGCCCCCGGGACAGAAAGCACAGATACGCAGTATTTT. The variable domain in full, completed from reference TRBV9 and TRBJ2-3, reads DSGVTQTPKHLITATGQRVTLRCSPRSGDLSVYWYQQSLDQGLQFLIQYYNGEERAKGNILERFSAQQFPDLHSELNLSSLELGDSALYFCASSAPGTESTDTQYFGPGTRLTVL.

The J gene is TRBJ1-3, the V gene TRBV9, with 7 bases that match TRBD1. V was pared by 4 bases and J by 4 bases, with 11 bases of the junction left unmatched. The CDR3 is 16 amino acids. Germline assignment: CDR1 SGDLS and CDR2 YYNGEE. DNA for the CDR3: TGTGCCAGCAGCCCTCCCCGGACAGGCCCGGGAAACACCATATATTTT. This translates into CASSPPRTGPGNTIYF.

The chain uses TRBV29-1 and TRBJ2-3; D call uncertain. The length of the CDR3 is 14 residues. Per the germline V gene, CDR1 is SQVTM and CDR2 is ANQGSEA. V was cut by 2 bases and J by 1 base, with 10 bases left in between. The chain's CDR3 is CSVETSLRTDTQYF. The CDR3 nucleotides are TGCAGCGTTGAAACGAGTCTCCGCACAGATACGCAGTATTTT.

By share, this clone ranks as medium-sized. The chain is built from TRBV25-1 and TRBJ1-1; weak D call: TRBD1 (5 bases). Looked up from germline, CDR1 is MGHDK and CDR2 is SYGVNS. V was clipped by 5 bases and J by 2 bases, with 18 bases between them. This CDR3 comprises 16 residues. In DNA form, the CDR3 reads TGTGCCAGCAGTCCCCCCCTGTGGCAGGGAAACACTGAAGCTTTCTTT. It specifies CASSPPLWQGNTEAFF.

The rearrangement joins TRBV6-1 to TRBJ1-5, with D possibly matching TRBD1 (6 bases). CDR1 MNHNS and CDR2 SASEGT come from the germline V gene. The CDR3 is 15 amino acids. V lost 0 bases to trimming and J lost 4 bases, with 10 bases between them. This CDR3 is CASSEAGTYNQPQHF. Here the CDR3 DNA reads TGTGCCAGCAGTGAAGCGGGGACATATAATCAGCCCCAGCATTTT.

This sequence joins TRBV9 and TRBJ2-6; D not resolved. The V and J ends lost 10 bases and 0 bases respectively, with 20 bases between them. Germline V gives CDR1 SGDLS, CDR2 YYNGEE. CDR3 size: 17 residues. The chain's CDR3 is CASAGYLALSGANVLTF. CDR3 coding DNA: TGTGCCTCAGCAGGCTACCTTGCTCTCTCTGGGGCCAACGTCCTGACTTTC.

The chain has TRBV18 and TRBJ2-1; 7 bases agree with TRBD1. The V segment lost 5 bases and the J segment 4 bases; nucleotides outside the gene matches: 2. The CDR3 runs to 13 residues. CDR1 and CDR2 (germline): KGHSH, LQKENI. The CDR3 bases are TGTGCCAGCTCAAGGACAGGATACAATGAGCAGTTCTTC. Its translation is CASSRTGYNEQFF.

V is TRBV27 and J is TRBJ1-1; D perhaps matches TRBD1 (5 bases). This CDR3 region has 15 residues. The V and J ends lost 5 bases and 4 bases respectively, with 17 bases between them. Per germline, CDR1 MNHEY and CDR2 SMNVEV (reference sequence). The CDR3 reads CASSPVFRAATEAFF. CDR3 DNA sequence: TGTGCCAGCAGTCCCGTTTTCAGGGCGGCCACTGAAGCTTTCTTT.

This rearrangement joins TRBV2 to TRBJ1-2, with TRBD1 matching 10 bases. CDR1 is SNHLY, CDR2 FYNNEI, per germline. This CDR3 comprises 13 residues. V lost 3 bases to trimming and J lost 11 bases; unmatched junction nucleotides: 6. Written as DNA, the CDR3 is TGTGCCAGCAGTGATTGGGGACAGGGGCATTACACCTTC. It yields the protein CASSDWGQGHYTF.

This chain links TRBV6-6 with TRBJ2-4, with 10 bases matching TRBD1. This CDR3 has 15 amino acids. The germline V gene encodes CDR1 MNHNY and CDR2 SVGAGI (reference sequence). The trim removed 7 bases at V and 8 bases at J, leaving 11 bases unmatched. The DNA of the CDR3 is TGTGCCAGCATTATGCCCGGGACAGGGGCTGACATTCAGTACTTC. It yields the protein CASIMPGTGADIQYF.

This chain connects TRBV7-9 to TRBJ1-1; TRBD1 agrees at 7 bases. Germline CDR1 and CDR2: SEHNR and FQNEAQ (reference sequence). Trimming removed 5 bases from V and 1 base from J; junction bases left unmatched: 10. The CDR3 runs to 16 residues. CDR3: CASSNHRDSRNTEAFF. The DNA of the CDR3 is TGTGCCAGCAGCAATCATCGGGACAGTCGGAACACTGAAGCTTTCTTT.

The chain recombines TRBV28 with TRBJ2-5, with 10 bases lining up with TRBD1. V was clipped by 3 bases and J by 4 bases; unmatched bases: 5. The length of the CDR3 is 15 residues. CDR1 is MDHEN, CDR2 SYDVKM, per germline. The CDR3 DNA reads as TGTGCCAGCAGTTTCGGGACAGGGGAGGTAGAGACCCAGTACTTC. Its translation is CASSFGTGEVETQYF.

The chain employs TRBV19 and TRBJ1-3; D is possibly TRBD1 (6 bases). There are 13 residues in the CDR3. V was pared by 6 bases and J by 4 bases, with 10 bases between. Germline CDR1 LNHDA, CDR2 SQIVND (reference sequence). The CDR3 loop reads CASSQGPGNTIYF. In nucleotides, the CDR3 is TGTGCCAGTAGCCAGGGGCCCGGAAACACCATATATTTT. The variable domain in full, with the rest retrieved from reference TRBV19 and TRBJ1-3, is DGGITQSPKYLFRKEGQNVTLSCEQNLNHDAMYWYRQDPGQGLRLIYYSQIVNDFQKGDIAEGYSVSREKKESFPLTVTSAQKNPTAFYLCASSQGPGNTIYFGEGSWLTVV.

The chain carries TRBV9 and TRBJ1-5; D ambiguous. The CDR3 runs 13 residues. Germline CDR1 SGDLS, CDR2 YYNGEE. Deletions cut 3 bases from V and 5 bases from J, with 9 bases between. CDR3 sequence: CASSADGYQPQHF. The CDR3 DNA reads TGTGCCAGCAGCGCCGACGGGTATCAGCCCCAGCATTTT.

The CDR3 reads CASSPPGGLVEQYF. The CDR3 DNA is TGTGCCAGCAGTCCCCCCGGGGGGCTGGTCGAGCAGTACTTC. This chain joins TRBV6-5 and TRBJ2-7, with TRBD2 as a possible D gene (7 bases). The germline V gene has CDR1 MNHEY and CDR2 SVGAGI. This CDR3 has 14 amino acids. V lost 5 bases and J lost 6, with 17 bases in between.

This chain uses TRBV27 with TRBJ1-2; D call uncertain. The CDR3 extends over 11 amino acids. The V gene's germline CDR1 is MNHEY and CDR2 SMNVEV (reference sequence). Trimming pared 8 bases from V and 6 bases from J, leaving 10 bases between. In nucleotides, the CDR3 is TGTGCCAGCGGCCGCTTCGATGGCTACACCTTC. Encoded protein: CASGRFDGYTF.

The rearrangement joins TRBV5-1 to TRBJ2-7, with 9 positions matching TRBD1. Germline assignment: CDR1 SGHRS and CDR2 YFSETQ. CDR3 size: 15 residues. J gave up 5 bases and V 4 bases, and 10 bases lay outside the gene matches. CDR3 sequence (DNA): TGCGCCAGCAGCGCCCGGACAGGGGAAGGCCACGAGCAGTACTTC. The encoded protein is CASSARTGEGHEQYF.

The chain links TRBV28 to TRBJ2-5; 8 nucleotides line up with TRBD2. Germline V gene data show CDR1 as MDHEN and CDR2 as SYDVKM. Unmatched junction bases numbered 6, after V lost 5 bases and J lost 1 base. This CDR3 spans 15 amino acids. The CDR3 sequence is CASSPPGGFQETQYF. The DNA of the CDR3 is TGTGCCAGCAGTCCCCCGGGAGGGTTCCAAGAGACCCAGTACTTC. The full variable domain, in which reference TRBV28 and TRBJ2-5 provide the parts outside the CDR3, is DVKVTQSSRYLVKRTGEKVFLECVQDMDHENMFWYRQDPGLGLRLIYFSYDVKMKEKGDIPEGYSVSREKKERFSLILESASTNQTSMYLCASSPPGGFQETQYFGPGTRLLVL.

The chain uses TRBV4-1 and TRBJ2-7; 8 nucleotides align to TRBD2. Germline V gene sequence: CDR1 MGHRA, CDR2 YSYEKL. The ends lost 0 bases at V and 11 bases at J; junction bases unmatched: 9. CDR3 size: 14 residues. The CDR3 reads CASSQDDRGGRKYF. CDR3 bases: TGCGCCAGCAGCCAAGATGATCGGGGGGGCCGGAAGTACTTC.

The chain carries TRBV29-1 and TRBJ2-5; no clear D gene. The V end lost 1 base, the J end lost 5 bases, and 8 bases lay between the germline ends. CDR1 and CDR2 from the germline V gene are SQVTM and ANQGSEA. This CDR3 has 12 amino acids. This CDR3 is CSVEVPEETQYF. The CDR3 bases are TGCAGCGTTGAAGTCCCGGAGGAGACCCAGTACTTC. Full variable domain (remainder filled in from reference TRBV29-1 and TRBJ2-5): SAVISQKPSRDICQRGTSLTIQCQVDSQVTMMFWYRQQPGQSLTLIATANQGSEATYESGFVIDKFPISRPNLTFSTLTVSNMSPEDSSIYLCSVEVPEETQYFGPGTRLLVL.

The gene calls are TRBV5-1 and TRBJ2-7; 9 nucleotides agree with TRBD1. Germline V lookup: CDR1 SGHRS, CDR2 YFSETQ. V was clipped by 0 bases and J by 2 bases; unmatched bases: 6. This CDR3 is built from 16 residues. In DNA, the CDR3 is TGCGCCAGCAGCTTGGGAACAGGGGGCCTGACCTACGAGCAGTACTTC. Translated: CASSLGTGGLTYEQYF.

The DNA for the CDR3 is TGTGCCACTAGACAGGGGAACACCGGGGAGCTGTTTTTT. It translates to CATRQGNTGELFF. The chain employs TRBV19 and TRBJ2-2; 7 positions agree with TRBD1. This CDR3 comprises 13 residues. The germline gives CDR1 LNHDA, CDR2 SQIVND (reference sequence). V shed 10 bases and J 1 base; nucleotides not matched to a gene: 3.

The J gene is TRBJ1-5, the V gene TRBV28; tentatively, D is TRBD1 (5 bases). The CDR3 contains 16 residues. Germline assignment: CDR1 MDHEN and CDR2 SYDVKM. Trimming left V 1 base short and J 3 bases short, with 13 bases between. CDR3 DNA: TGTGCCAGCAGTTTATACGGCAGGGACTTCAATCAGCCCCAGCATTTT. It codes for CASSLYGRDFNQPQHF.

In its sample, this clone was seen once. The CDR3 nucleotides read TGTGCCAGCAGCCGGGGGGGTCTTTTTAATGAGCAGTTCTTC. Its protein product is CASSRGGLFNEQFF. This chain connects TRBV7-2 to TRBJ2-1; 8 nucleotides align to TRBD2. The CDR3 is made up of 14 amino acids. The germline CDR1 and CDR2 sequences are SGHTA and FQGNSA. With 5 bases clipped from V and 7 bases from J, the junction kept 7 bases outside the gene matches.

This clone is deemed medium-sized. This chain links TRBV2 with TRBJ1-5, with a possible D match to TRBD1 (6 bases). CDR1 is SNHLY, CDR2 FYNNEI, per germline. The CDR3 consists of 17 residues. With 3 bases removed from V and 0 bases from J, the gap between germline ends came to 15 bases. The CDR3 DNA is TGTGCCAGCAGTGAGGCAGGGGTCGTCCATAGCAATCAGCCCCAGCATTTT. Encoded protein: CASSEAGVVHSNQPQHF. The entire variable domain, with the rest obtained from reference TRBV2 and TRBJ1-5, is as follows: EPEVTQTPSHQVTQMGQEVILRCVPISNHLYFYWYRQILGQKVEFLVSFYNNEISEKSEIFDDQFSVERPDGSNFTLKIRSTKLEDSAMYFCASSEAGVVHSNQPQHFGDGTRLSIL.

The chain couples TRBV6-5 to TRBJ2-1, with 12 bases identical to TRBD2. CDR1 is MNHEY, CDR2 SVGAGI, per germline. Trimming at V came to 6 bases and at J to 2 bases, leaving 2 bases not matched to a gene. This CDR3 has 15 amino acids. CDR3 region: CASSLAGGTYNEQFF. The CDR3 nucleotides are TGTGCCAGCAGCCTAGCGGGGGGGACCTACAATGAGCAGTTCTTC.

This clone was observed a single time. The chain carries TRBV14 and TRBJ2-7; D is unclear. Germline CDR1 SGHDN, CDR2 FVKESK. V gave up 6 bases and J gave up 0 bases, with 18 bases separating them. The CDR3 totals 16 residues. CDR3 in amino acids: CASSRLATASSYEQYF. CDR3 sequence (DNA): TGTGCCAGCAGTCGGCTTGCGACTGCGAGCTCCTACGAGCAGTACTTC.